These 24 T cell receptor beta chains were all obtained from the same sample, sequenced in a study of vaccination and CD4 T cells after COVID-19. Treatment: approximately 9-day PBMC culture with coronavirus spike peptide pools or control peptides (ViraFEST assay). Pre-COVID-19 pandemic sampling (2011-2018) yielded the unexposed donor's CD4+ T cells. Oncomine TCR Beta short-read sequencing was applied to DNA from cultured CD4+ T cells. The template was genomic DNA from cultured CD4+ T cells. TCRdb reprocessed the PCR reads with MiXCR, giving one entry per CDR3 protein. This repertoire shows fewer than 8,000 distinct CDR3 sequences, about 32% found once; its top ten account for 13%. Their antigens are not known. The sample taken for sequencing was CD4+ T cells from blood, cultured in vitro. The source of these receptors is a human donor in good health.

This chain uses TRBV30 with TRBJ2-7; D might be TRBD2 (6 bases). The germline V and J ends were trimmed by 4 bases and 7 bases, with 17 bases remaining between them. Germline values: CDR1 GTSNPN, CDR2 SVGIG (reference sequence). The CDR3 totals 13 residues. CDR3 residues: CAWTRDSPGEQYF. CDR3 DNA: TGTGCCTGGACCAGGGACTCCCCCGGGGAGCAGTACTTC.

The V gene is TRBV6-2 or TRBV6-3, the J gene TRBJ2-1; D is unclear. CDR1 is MNHEY, CDR2 SVGEGT, per germline. Trimming pared 0 bases from V and 0 bases from J, leaving 12 bases between. The CDR3 is made up of 17 amino acids. The chain's CDR3 is CASSYSSGGLSYNEQFF. The DNA for the CDR3 is TGTGCCAGCAGTTACTCGTCGGGCGGCCTCTCCTACAATGAGCAGTTCTTC.

The J gene is TRBJ1-5, the V gene TRBV6-2 or TRBV6-3, with D possibly being TRBD1 (5 bases). Germline CDR1 MNHEY, CDR2 SVGEGT. This CDR3 is 14 amino acids long. The V gene lost 2 bases and the J gene lost 5 bases, with 10 bases spanning the gap. CDR3 nucleotides: TGTGCCAGCAGTTACGCAGGGTCCCATCAGCCCCAGCATTTT. Translating gives CASSYAGSHQPQHF.

In its sample, this clonotype ranks as medium-sized. The rearrangement links TRBV20-1 to TRBJ1-2, with a tentative D call TRBD1 (6 bases). Per germline, CDR1 DFQATT and CDR2 SNEGSKA (reference sequence). The CDR3 extends over 15 amino acids. Between the trimmed V and J ends, which lost 1 base and 8 bases, there was a span of 20 bases. The CDR3 region has the DNA TGCAGTGCTAGAGCGGGGGCAGGACGAGGTGGAGGCTACACCTTC. Its translation is CSARAGAGRGGGYTF.

Comment on this clonotype: One junction end disagrees with the germline gene, perhaps due to a read error. J is TRBJ1-1 and V is TRBV20-1; D is ambiguous. This CDR3 is 11 amino acids long. Germline CDR1 and CDR2: DFQATT and SNEGSKA (reference sequence). In DNA form, the CDR3 reads TGCAGTGCTAGAGACTACACAGAAGCTTTCTTT. Amino acids: CSARDYTEAFF.

The rearrangement uses TRBV6-1 and TRBJ2-1; the D call may be TRBD1 or TRBD2 (6 bases each). CDR3 length equals 14 residues. V lost 6 bases and J lost 2, with 11 bases in between. Germline lookup yields CDR1 MNHNS and CDR2 SASEGT. CDR3 bases: TGTGCCAGCAGCCCTAGGGGGGCCTACAATGAGCAGTTCTTC. It translates to CASSPRGAYNEQFF.

This clonotype was picked up a small number of times. V usage is TRBV15 and J usage is TRBJ2-7, with a weak D call TRBD1 (7 bases). The germline V gene encodes CDR1 LNHNV and CDR2 YYDKDF (reference sequence). The CDR3 contains 14 residues. V gave up 9 bases and J gave up 2 bases, with 17 bases separating them. CDR3 protein: CATQFDREAYEQYF. DNA for the CDR3: TGTGCCACACAGTTCGACAGGGAGGCCTACGAGCAGTACTTC. Combining the CDR3 with reference TRBV15 and TRBJ2-7 gives the whole variable domain DAMVIQNPRYQVTQFGKPVTLSCSQTLNHNVMYWYQQKSSQAPKLLFHYYDKDFNNEADTPDNFQSRRPNTSFCFLDIRSPGLGDTAMYLCATQFDREAYEQYFGPGTRLTVT.

This clonotype was detected only a few times. V is TRBV5-5 and J is TRBJ2-5; 9 bases align to TRBD1. Unmatched junction bases numbered 9, after V lost 2 bases and J lost 4 bases. Germline-derived CDR1 and CDR2 are SGHKS and YYEKEE (reference sequence). The CDR3 runs to 16 residues. CDR3 sequence reads: CASSFGDRGSGETQYF. CDR3 nucleotides: TGTGCCAGCAGCTTTGGTGACAGGGGGTCAGGAGAGACCCAGTACTTC. Full variable domain (rest looked up from reference TRBV5-5 and TRBJ2-5): DAGVTQSPTHLIKTRGQQVTLRCSPISGHKSVSWYQQVLGQGPQFIFQYYEKEERGRGNFPDRFSARQFPNYSSELNVNALLLGDSALYLCASSFGDRGSGETQYFGPGTRLLVL.

This clonotype has only a few counts. The V call is TRBV20-1, the J call TRBJ2-5, with TRBD2 matching over 8 bases. Germline values: CDR1 DFQATT, CDR2 SNEGSKA (reference sequence). Trimming at V came to 6 bases and at J to 5 bases, leaving 17 bases not matched to a gene. There are 16 residues in the CDR3. For the CDR3, the DNA is TGCAGTGCCTCCAGTAGCGGGAAAGGATTAGGGGAGACCCAGTACTTC. Its translation: CSASSSGKGLGETQYF.

Only a few counts were recorded for this clonotype. This chain connects TRBV7-2 to TRBJ1-1; 9 nucleotides match TRBD1. The CDR3 is made up of 13 amino acids. Germline trimming cut 6 bases from V and 3 bases from J; bases unmatched to any gene: 2. The germline gives CDR1 SGHTA, CDR2 FQGNSA. The CDR3 sequence is CASRWTGDTEAFF. CDR3 nucleotide sequence: TGTGCCAGCAGGTGGACAGGGGACACTGAAGCTTTCTTT.

This chain uses TRBV12-3 or TRBV12-4 with TRBJ1-5; D unresolved. V was cut by 6 bases and J by 7 bases, with 13 bases left in between. The CDR3 consists of 13 residues. This chain's CDR3 is CASSPTSQQPQHF. CDR3 sequence (DNA): TGTGCCAGCAGCCCGACGTCCCAGCAGCCCCAGCATTTT.

A few counts support this clonotype. The chain employs TRBV5-1 and TRBJ1-2; 11 nucleotides line up with TRBD1. CDR3 size: 15 residues. Germline V gene data show CDR1 as SGHRS and CDR2 as YFSETQ. V trimming: 4 bases; J trimming: 5 bases; junction bases outside the gene matches: 7. The CDR3 reads CASSGGQGAGYGYTF. In DNA form, the CDR3 reads TGCGCCAGCAGCGGCGGACAGGGGGCTGGTTATGGCTACACCTTC.

This clonotype was counted a few times. The CDR3 reads CASSWGYQPQHF. Here the CDR3 DNA reads TGTGCCAGCTCTTGGGGCTATCAGCCCCAGCATTTT. This chain connects TRBV25-1 to TRBJ1-5; D possibly corresponds to TRBD1 (5 bases). Germline-derived CDR1 and CDR2 are MGHDK and SYGVNS. This CDR3 spans 12 amino acids. The ends were cut back, 8 bases at V and 5 bases at J, with 10 bases in the middle.

This rearrangement joins TRBV29-1 to TRBJ2-3; D not certain. There are 12 residues in the CDR3. Germline assignment: CDR1 SQVTM and CDR2 ANQGSEA. The ends were cut back, 7 bases at V and 6 bases at J, with 14 bases in the middle. The CDR3 loop is CSAGRASDTQYF. CDR3 in DNA: TGCAGCGCTGGTCGTGCTTCGGATACGCAGTATTTT.

This clonotype was found a few times. J is TRBJ1-5 and V is TRBV7-8; a possible D gene is TRBD1 (6 bases). There are 14 residues in the CDR3. Germline V lookup: CDR1 SGHVS, CDR2 FQNEAQ. V was clipped by 2 bases and J by 5 bases, with 10 bases between them. CDR3 sequence (DNA): TGTGCCAGCAGCTTACCGGACAGCGATCAGCCCCAGCATTTT. Amino acids: CASSLPDSDQPQHF.

This clonotype was found a few times. The chain couples TRBV7-6 to TRBJ2-5, with TRBD2 matching 10 bases. With V trimmed by 5 bases and J by 5 bases, 8 bases remained unmatched. Germline CDR1 reads SGHVS; CDR2 reads FNYEAQ. This CDR3 spans 15 amino acids. The CDR3 region has the DNA TGTGCCAGCAGCATAGGACTAGCGGTGGGGGAGACCCAGTACTTC. Amino acid sequence: CASSIGLAVGETQYF.

By sample fraction, this clonotype is medium-sized. The V and J genes are TRBV7-2 and TRBJ2-5; D is ambiguous. Germline V gives CDR1 SGHTA, CDR2 FQGNSA. The CDR3 extends over 12 amino acids. The V gene lost 1 base and the J gene lost 3 bases, with 3 bases spanning the gap. DNA for the CDR3: TGTGCCAGCAGCTTAGTAAAAGAGACCCAGTACTTC. Its protein is CASSLVKETQYF.

The rearrangement links TRBV25-1 to TRBJ2-2, with D perhaps TRBD1 (5 bases). Trimming cost V 3 bases and J 5 bases, with 10 bases left between them. The CDR3 covers 14 residues. The germline CDR1 and CDR2 sequences are MGHDK and SYGVNS. The CDR3 DNA reads as TGTGCCAGCAGTGAGGACACCCTGACCGGGGAGCTGTTTTTT. This sequence encodes CASSEDTLTGELFF.

This chain joins TRBV10-3 and TRBJ1-3, with a weak D call TRBD1 (5 bases). The CDR3 length is 14 residues. Trimming removed 6 bases from V and 4 bases from J, with 13 bases in between. Germline loops: CDR1 ENHRY, CDR2 SYGVKD. CDR3 region: CAIREGPSGNTIYF. The CDR3 DNA reads TGTGCCATCAGAGAGGGGCCCTCGGGAAACACCATATATTTT.

The chain carries TRBV20-1 and TRBJ2-1, with TRBD2 matching over 11 bases. Trimming at V came to 5 bases and at J to 6 bases, leaving 6 bases not matched to a gene. The V gene's germline CDR1 is DFQATT and CDR2 SNEGSKA (reference sequence). This CDR3 contains 14 residues. CDR3 bases: TGCAGTGCTCGAGGGACTAGCGGAATCAATGAGCAGTTCTTC. This gives the protein CSARGTSGINEQFF.

This clonotype was observed a handful of times. V usage is TRBV28 and J usage is TRBJ1-5; the match to TRBD1 covers 7 bases. This CDR3 contains 16 residues. Looked up from germline, CDR1 is MDHEN and CDR2 is SYDVKM. J was trimmed by 7 bases and V by 6 bases; bases with no gene match: 15. The CDR3 is CASSTPQGGGGQPQHF. The CDR3 nucleotides are TGTGCCAGCAGCACACCTCAGGGGGGAGGGGGGCAGCCCCAGCATTTT.

This clonotype was detected only a few times. The chain employs TRBV7-9 and TRBJ2-3; D is uncertain. Germline V gene data show CDR1 as SEHNR and CDR2 as FQNEAQ (reference sequence). Trimming took 3 bases from V and 1 from J, leaving 8 bases between them. The CDR3 runs 14 residues. CDR3 residues: CASSFSWGTDTQYF. CDR3 in DNA: TGTGCCAGCAGCTTTAGCTGGGGCACAGATACGCAGTATTTT.

This clonotype was detected only a few times. The rearrangement joins TRBV15 to TRBJ1-1; TRBD1 is a possible D gene (6 bases). Germline CDR1 LNHNV, CDR2 YYDKDF (reference sequence). The CDR3 sequence is 15 residues long. The ends were cut back, 1 base at V and 3 bases at J, with 12 bases in the middle. Written as DNA, the CDR3 is TGTGCCACCAGCAGAGTCCAGGGGCGAGACACTGAAGCTTTCTTT. It is translated as CATSRVQGRDTEAFF.

This chain connects TRBV20-1 to TRBJ2-3, with unresolved D. Germline assignment: CDR1 DFQATT and CDR2 SNEGSKA (reference sequence). The CDR3 contains 11 residues. V lost 2 bases and J 1 base, leaving 1 base between the germline ends. DNA for the CDR3: TGCAGTGCTAGACGCACAGATACGCAGTATTTT. It specifies CSARRTDTQYF.